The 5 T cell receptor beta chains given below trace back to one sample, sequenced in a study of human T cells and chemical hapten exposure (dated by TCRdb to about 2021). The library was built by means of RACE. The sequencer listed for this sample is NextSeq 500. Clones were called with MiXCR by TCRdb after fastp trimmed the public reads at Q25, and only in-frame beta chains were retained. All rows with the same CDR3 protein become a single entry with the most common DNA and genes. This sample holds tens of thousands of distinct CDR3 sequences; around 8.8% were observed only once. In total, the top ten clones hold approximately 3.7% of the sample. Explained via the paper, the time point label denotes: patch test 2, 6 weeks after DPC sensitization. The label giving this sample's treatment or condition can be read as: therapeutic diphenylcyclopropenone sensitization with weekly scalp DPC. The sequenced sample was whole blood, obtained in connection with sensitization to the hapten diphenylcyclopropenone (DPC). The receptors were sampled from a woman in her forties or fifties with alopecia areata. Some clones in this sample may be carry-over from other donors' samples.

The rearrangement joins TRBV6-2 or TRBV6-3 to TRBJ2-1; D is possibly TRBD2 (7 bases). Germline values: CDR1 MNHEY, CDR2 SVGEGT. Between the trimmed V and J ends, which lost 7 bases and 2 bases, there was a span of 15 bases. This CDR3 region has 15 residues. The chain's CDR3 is CASTPRRGPYNEQFF. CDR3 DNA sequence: TGTGCCAGCACCCCCCGGCGGGGGCCCTACAATGAGCAGTTCTTC.

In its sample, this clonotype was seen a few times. CDR3 DNA sequence: TGCGCCAGCAGCTTGTACAAGGGTTCACCCCTCCACTTT. Its translation: CASSLYKGSPLHF. V gene TRBV5-1 combines with J gene TRBJ1-6; D gene uncertain. From germline, CDR1 is SGHRS and CDR2 YFSETQ. The CDR3 is 13 residues long. Trimming removed 1 base at V and 9 bases at J, with 8 bases between. The full variable domain, rest sourced from reference TRBV5-1 and TRBJ1-6, is KAGVTQTPRYLIKTRGQQVTLSCSPISGHRSVSWYQQTPGQGLQFLFEYFSETQRNKGNFPGRFSGRQFSNSRSEMNVSTLELGDSALYLCASSLYKGSPLHFGNGTRLTVT.

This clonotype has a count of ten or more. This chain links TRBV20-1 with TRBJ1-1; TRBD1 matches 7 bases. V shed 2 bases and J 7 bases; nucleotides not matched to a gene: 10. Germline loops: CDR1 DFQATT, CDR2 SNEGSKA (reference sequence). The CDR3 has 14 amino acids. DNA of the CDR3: TGCAGTGCTAGATTCCGGACAGGACAGATTGAAGCTTTCTTT. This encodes CSARFRTGQIEAFF.

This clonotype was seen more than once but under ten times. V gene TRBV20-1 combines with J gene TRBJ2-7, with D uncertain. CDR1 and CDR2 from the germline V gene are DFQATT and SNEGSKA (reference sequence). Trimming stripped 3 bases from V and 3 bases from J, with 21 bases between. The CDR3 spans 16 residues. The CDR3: CSARPPRARTVYEQYF. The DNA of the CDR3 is TGCAGTGCTAGGCCGCCCAGAGCACGGACGGTCTACGAGCAGTACTTC.

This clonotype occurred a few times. The CDR3 protein is CASSLEVTSSPLHF. The CDR3, as DNA: TGCGCCAGCAGCTTGGAAGTCACTTCTTCACCCCTCCACTTT. The V gene is TRBV5-1, the J gene TRBJ1-6; no firm D call. V dropped 0 bases and J dropped 9 bases, with 10 bases sitting between them. Germline assignment: CDR1 SGHRS and CDR2 YFSETQ. The CDR3 sequence is 14 residues long.